This T cell receptor (beta chain) emerged from a study of patients and donors after allogeneic stem cell transplantation. TCRdb reprocessed the RT-PCR reads with MiXCR, giving one entry per CDR3 protein. The table includes 390,000 or so distinct CDR3 sequences, approximately 16% detected once. CDR1 SGHKS and CDR2 YYEKEE come from the germline V gene (reference sequence). CDR3 size: 13 residues. V lost 0 bases to trimming and J lost 3 bases, with 3 bases between them. This clonotype was counted only a few times. The TCR comes from a human donor who was either an allogeneic HSCT recipient or a stem cell or donor lymphocyte infusion donor (not recorded which). It is not recorded whose cells these are; they may come from a transplant donor. This chain joins TRBV5-5 and TRBJ1-4; D remains ambiguous. The sequenced sample was blood, either unsorted or a sorted T cell fraction (not recorded which). CDR3 loop: CASSLGANEKLFF. CDR3 nucleotide sequence: TGTGCCAGCAGCTTGGGTGCTAATGAAAAACTGTTTTTT. Using reference TRBV5-5 and TRBJ1-4 for the parts outside the CDR3, the full variable domain is DAGVTQSPTHLIKTRGQQVTLRCSPISGHKSVSWYQQVLGQGPQFIFQYYEKEERGRGNFPDRFSARQFPNYSSELNVNALLLGDSALYLCASSLGANEKLFFGSGTQLSVL.